A selection of T cell receptor beta chains follows, all from one sample in a study of blood T cells in healthy people across ages. TCRdb re-analysed the 5' RACE reads in MiXCR, keeping a single row per CDR3 protein. In the table there are about 1.5 million distinct CDR3 sequences, approximately 43% of which are singletons. The source material was blood. Receptors originate from a woman in her late teens or twenties in good health. Each CDR3 is given with its conserved first and last residue. Fields, in order: D gene, clone size, J gene, V gene, CDR3 DNA, CDR3 protein. A D gene is named only where the DNA matches it firmly. Clone size is stated in some rows and not others, as once, few, many or a class when expanded.

- | - | TRBJ2-7 | TRBV28 | TGTGCCAGCAGTCCCACCGGACAGTCCTACGAGCAGTACTTC | CASSPTGQSYEQYF
TRBD1 | few | TRBJ1-1 | TRBV7-9 | TGTGCCAGCAGCCTCTTCGGACAGGGCAGGAACACTGAAGCTTTCTTT | CASSLFGQGRNTEAFF
- | - | TRBJ1-6 | TRBV3-1 | TGTGCCAGCAGCGCAGGGCATTCACCCCTCCACTTT | CASSAGHSPLHF
TRBD2 | - | TRBJ2-5 | TRBV29-1 | TGCAGCGTTGAAGCTGCGGGAGTTTTTCAAGGGACCCAGTACTTC | CSVEAAGVFQGTQYF
- | - | TRBJ2-7 | TRBV4-1 | TGCGCCATCTGGACGGGCCATTGTGCCTACGAGCAGTACTTC | CAIWTGHCAYEQYF
TRBD2 | few | TRBJ2-3 | TRBV10-3 | TGTGCCATCAGTGTCCGGCTAGCGGCAGATACGCAGTATTTT | CAISVRLAADTQYF
- | - | TRBJ2-7 | TRBV4-2 | TGTGCCAGCAGCCAAGATTTCGGGAGAGCGGACTACGAGCAGTACTTC | CASSQDFGRADYEQYF
- | few | TRBJ2-5 | TRBV3-1 | TGTGCCAGCAGCCAGCAAGGGAGCAATGAGCAGTACTTC | CASSQQGSNEQYF
TRBD2 | - | TRBJ2-7 | TRBV25-1 | TGTGCCAGCAGTGAATGGGGCGGGAGTCGGTACGAGCAGTACTTC | CASSEWGGSRYEQYF
- | - | TRBJ2-7 | TRBV21-1 | TGTGCCGCTCAGTCCCCAGGGTCCGAGCAGTACTTC | CAAQSPGSEQYF
- | - | TRBJ2-1 | TRBV29-1 | TGCAGCGTAGGGCAGAGCTCCTACAATGAGCAGTTCTTC | CSVGQSSYNEQFF
TRBD1 | - | TRBJ1-4 | TRBV9 | TGTGCCAGCAGCGTAGGGGACAGCCCAACTAATGAAAAACTGTTTTTT | CASSVGDSPTNEKLFF
- | few | TRBJ1-6 | TRBV7-9 | TGTGCCAGCAGCTCAGGATACTATAATTCACCCCTCCACTTT | CASSSGYYNSPLHF
- | - | TRBJ1-4 | TRBV18 | TGTGCCAGCTCACCGCGGCAGGCCGAGGAAAAACTGTTTTTT | CASSPRQAEEKLFF
TRBD2 | - | TRBJ2-1 | TRBV19 | TGTGCCAGTAGTTCGCGACTAGCGGGAGGGCCCCAGCCTGACCAGTTCTTC | CASSSRLAGGPQPDQFF
- | few | TRBJ2-2 | TRBV4-3 | TGCGCCAGCAGCCAAGATCTGTTGAGGAACACCGGGGAGCTGTTTTTT | CASSQDLLRNTGELFF
- | - | TRBJ2-5 | TRBV21-1 | TGTGCCAGCAGCAAACCCGTGCAAGAGGCCCAGTACTTC | CASSKPVQEAQYF
- | many | TRBJ2-1 | TRBV12-3/TRBV12-4 | TGTGCCAGCAGAAGGCCTCCCTACAATGAGCAGTTCTTC | CASRRPPYNEQFF
TRBD1 | few | TRBJ1-5 | TRBV12-3/TRBV12-4 | TGTGCCAGCAGTTTTGTCCAGGGGGCAGGTCAGCCCCAGCATTTT | CASSFVQGAGQPQHF
- | - | TRBJ2-3 | TRBV29-1 | TGCAGCGTCGTAATCTCTGGAGGCACAGATACGCAGTATTTT | CSVVISGGTDTQYF
TRBD2 | - | TRBJ2-5 | TRBV7-8 | TGTGCCAGCAGCTACGGGGGGGTTTTCAAGACCCAGTACTTC | CASSYGGVFKTQYF
TRBD2 | - | TRBJ2-7 | TRBV13 | TGTGCCAGCAGCACCAGGACTAGCGGATACTACGAGCAGTACTTC | CASSTRTSGYYEQYF
- | - | TRBJ1-5 | TRBV20-1 | TGCAGTGCTCAAGGGGGTTTCAATCAGCCCCAGCATTTT | CSAQGGFNQPQHF
- | - | TRBJ2-7 | TRBV7-2 | TGTGCCAGCAGCGCCCGACTTGCTTCCTACGAGCAGTACTTC | CASSARLASYEQYF
- | few | TRBJ2-5 | TRBV11-1 | TGTGCCAGCAGCTCCTTGAAAGGGACTCCACAAGAGACCCAGTACTTC | CASSSLKGTPQETQYF
TRBD2 | few | TRBJ2-3 | TRBV9 | TGTGCCAGCAGCGTAGCTAGCGGGAGTTCAGATACGCAGTATTTT | CASSVASGSSDTQYF
TRBD1 | - | TRBJ1-1 | TRBV20-1 | TGCAGTGCTAGAGACAAAGGACAGGTGAACACTGAAGCTTTCTTT | CSARDKGQVNTEAFF
TRBD2 | - | TRBJ2-7 | TRBV5-1 | TGCGCCAGCAGCTTGGCCCCTCTAGCGGGGGACTACGAGCAGTACTTC | CASSLAPLAGDYEQYF
- | - | TRBJ1-6 | TRBV20-1 | TGCAGTGCGACGAGTGGGGAATCCTATAATTCACCCCTCCACTTT | CSATSGESYNSPLHF
- | - | TRBJ2-7 | TRBV7-2 | TGTGCCAGCAGCACCTTCCCCTCCAACGAGCAGTACTTC | CASSTFPSNEQYF
TRBD2 | - | TRBJ2-5 | TRBV12-3/TRBV12-4 | TGTGCCAGCAGTCTGCCCGGACTAGCGGGATCTTTAGATGAGCAGTACTTC | CASSLPGLAGSLDEQYF
- | - | TRBJ1-1 | TRBV2 | TGTGCCAGCAGAGGGGGGACCGGGAGGACTGAAGCTTTCTTT | CASRGGTGRTEAFF
- | many | TRBJ2-3 | TRBV20-1 | TGCAGTGCCCGAGCAATAGGCACAGATACGCAGTATTTT | CSARAIGTDTQYF
- | once | TRBJ1-5 | TRBV20-1 | TGCAGTGCTAGGGGGGAGGGGACAAGCCCTACCCAGCATTTT | CSARGEGTSPTQHF
- | few | TRBJ2-1 | TRBV24-1 | TGTGCCACCAGTGACGGGAGGCAGTTCTTC | CATSDGRQFF
- | - | TRBJ1-6 | TRBV28 | TGTGCCAGTAACAGGAAAAGAAATTCACCCCTCCACTTT | CASNRKRNSPLHF
- | few | TRBJ2-6 | TRBV29-1 | TGCAGCGTTGTTGCCGGTAGGACTGGGGCCAACGTCCTGACTTTC | CSVVAGRTGANVLTF
TRBD1 | - | TRBJ1-6 | TRBV9 | TGTGCCAGCAGCCCTGCCGGGACAGATAATTCACCCCTCCACTTT | CASSPAGTDNSPLHF
TRBD2 | - | TRBJ2-1 | TRBV6-1 | TGTGTCAGCAACCGGCTAGCGGGGCGAGACAATGAGCAGTTCTTC | CVSNRLAGRDNEQFF
- | - | TRBJ2-2 | TRBV14 | TGTGCCAGCAGCCAGTCGGGACTCGCGAACACCGGGGAGCTGTTTTTT | CASSQSGLANTGELFF
- | - | TRBJ2-7 | TRBV12-3/TRBV12-4 | TGTGCCAGCAGTTCTTGGACCTCCTACGAGCAGTACTTC | CASSSWTSYEQYF
- | - | TRBJ1-2 | TRBV6-1 | TGTACCAGCAGTGAGATGGGACCGGACGGCTATGGCTACACCTTC | CTSSEMGPDGYGYTF
- | - | TRBJ1-1 | TRBV5-4 | TGTGCCGGCAGCTTGGAGGGCCAGGGAACTACTGAAGCTTTCTTT | CAGSLEGQGTTEAFF
- | - | TRBJ2-7 | TRBV20-1 | TGCAGTGCTAGAGATACACTACCCTACGAGCAGTACTTC | CSARDTLPYEQYF
- | few | TRBJ2-7 | TRBV27 | TGTGCCAGCAGTCCTAGCCCCCCGACACCCCAGTACTTC | CASSPSPPTPQYF
- | few | TRBJ2-1 | TRBV9 | TGTGCCAGCAGCGTAGAAGCCGGGCGTTTCTACAATGAGCAGTTCTTC | CASSVEAGRFYNEQFF
TRBD1 | - | TRBJ2-7 | TRBV4-3 | TGCGCCAGCAGCCGGGACAGCTCCCCTTCCTACGAGCAGTACTTC | CASSRDSSPSYEQYF
- | - | TRBJ1-2 | TRBV2 | TGTGCCAGCAGTGAATTAGTGGGGTCCGGGTTAGTCTATGGCTACACCTTC | CASSELVGSGLVYGYTF
TRBD1 | many | TRBJ2-5 | TRBV29-1 | TGCAGCGTGGGCGACAGGGAGGAGACCCAGTACTTC | CSVGDREETQYF
TRBD2 | - | TRBJ2-7 | TRBV7-9 | TGTGCCAGCAGCGGGGGGACTAAGGGACTCAACGAGCAGTACTTC | CASSGGTKGLNEQYF
TRBD1 | - | TRBJ2-1 | TRBV11-2 | TGTGCCAGCAGCTTAGGTGGGACAGGGCCAAATGAGCAGTTCTTC | CASSLGGTGPNEQFF
- | few | TRBJ1-4 | TRBV4-1 | TGCGCCAGCAGCCATTTACTGCGTGCAACTAATGAAAAACTGTTTTTT | CASSHLLRATNEKLFF
- | few | TRBJ2-5 | TRBV5-1 | TGCGCCAGCAGTCTACAGGGTGTAACTCAAGAGACCCAGTACTTC | CASSLQGVTQETQYF
- | - | TRBJ2-7 | TRBV6-1 | TGTGCCAGCAGCCCAGGCCGTCGACAGACCGCCTACGAGCAGTACTTC | CASSPGRRQTAYEQYF
- | - | TRBJ2-1 | TRBV20-1 | TGCAGTGCTAGCCCCACCCACCCGGACCACTCCTACAATGAGCAGTTCTTC | CSASPTHPDHSYNEQFF
- | - | TRBJ1-1 | TRBV9 | TGTGCCAGCAGCGTAGGCCCCAGATCCCAAGACACTGAAGCTTTCTTT | CASSVGPRSQDTEAFF
- | - | TRBJ1-5 | TRBV5-1 | TGCGCCAGCAGCTTGGGGGGGGCAAGTCAGCCCCAGCATTTT | CASSLGGASQPQHF